One and the same sample provided the 14 T cell receptor beta chains below, sequenced in a study of siplizumab effects on memory and regulatory T cells. Data came from immunoSEQ multiplex PCR; TCRdb stores just in-frame clones and leaves some out. The sample lists tens of thousands of clones, roughly 93% seen once, with 5% to 7% in the top ten. Sequenced input: CD8+ T cells sorted from blood. The receptor set was obtained from a human donor in good health.

This clone was observed once. V gene TRBV5-1 combines with J gene TRBJ1-1; no reliable D call. This CDR3 region has 13 residues. V was pared by 2 bases and J by 0 bases, with 5 bases between. The germline V gene encodes CDR1 SGHRS and CDR2 YFSETQ. CDR3 sequence: CASSFEMNTEAFF. CDR3 bases: TGCGCCAGCAGCTTTGAAATGAACACTGAAGCTTTCTTT.

The rearrangement links TRBV4-3 to TRBJ2-3, with 13 positions matching TRBD2. With V trimmed by 0 bases and J by 2 bases, 8 bases remained unmatched. Per the germline V gene, CDR1 is LGHNA and CDR2 is YSLEER. The CDR3 spans 19 residues. The CDR3 spells CASSQDLVGLAGDTDTQYF. The CDR3 DNA sequence: TGCGCCAGCAGCCAAGATCTGGTAGGACTAGCGGGAGACACAGATACGCAGTATTTT.

The CDR3 sequence is CASSLKKAGDSYSYEQYF. The CDR3 DNA reads TGTGCCAGCAGCCTAAAAAAGGCCGGGGACTCATACTCCTACGAGCAGTACTTC. The rearrangement links TRBV21-1 to TRBJ2-7; the table's D gene call, TRBD2, was not cross checked with the DNA. TRBV21-1 is a listed pseudogene. The CDR3 spans 18 residues.

Of note for this clone: Only one base separates this from a far larger clonotype, so it likely reflects a read error. The J gene is TRBJ2-1, the V gene TRBV5-6; 9 nucleotides agree with TRBD2. After removal of 6 bases from V and 4 bases from J, the junction contained 8 bases not matched to a gene. The CDR3 is 15 residues long. Germline values: CDR1 SGHDT, CDR2 YYEEEE. DNA of the CDR3: TGTGCCAGCACCCCTACTAGCGGGCTATACAATGAGCAGTTCTTC. Residues: CASTPTSGLYNEQFF.

The chain carries TRBV19 and TRBJ2-7, with 9 bases lining up with TRBD1. This CDR3 spans 15 amino acids. The ends lost 5 bases at V and 3 bases at J; junction bases unmatched: 8. Per the germline V gene, CDR1 is LNHDA and CDR2 is SQIVND (reference sequence). DNA for the CDR3: TGTGCCAGTAGTCCCGGGACAGGGAACGTCTACGAGCAGTACTTC. It yields the protein CASSPGTGNVYEQYF. The whole variable domain, filled in from reference TRBV19 and TRBJ2-7, reads DGGITQSPKYLFRKEGQNVTLSCEQNLNHDAMYWYRQDPGQGLRLIYYSQIVNDFQKGDIAEGYSVSREKKESFPLTVTSAQKNPTAFYLCASSPGTGNVYEQYFGPGTRLTVT.

The chain links TRBV30 to TRBJ2-5; a possible D gene is TRBD1 (5 bases). There are 13 residues in the CDR3. V lost 5 bases to trimming and J lost 1 base, with 11 bases between them. Germline values: CDR1 GTSNPN, CDR2 SVGIG (reference sequence). This CDR3 reads CAWGRQFQETQYF. Written as DNA, the CDR3 is TGTGCCTGGGGTCGACAGTTCCAAGAGACCCAGTACTTC.

This clone was observed once. The chain joins TRBV7-9 to TRBJ2-1; no reliable D call. The CDR3 loop spans 16 amino acids. Germline CDR1 SEHNR, CDR2 FQNEAQ (reference sequence). The V end was cut by 1 base, the J end by 4 bases, with 14 bases between. DNA for the CDR3: TGTGCCAGCAGCTTAGGGGGAAACTCTGTATACAATGAGCAGTTCTTC. This codes for CASSLGGNSVYNEQFF.

The rearrangement uses TRBV15 and TRBJ2-5; unclear D gene. CDR1 and CDR2 (germline): LNHNV, YYDKDF (reference sequence). There are 15 residues in the CDR3. V was clipped by 2 bases and J by 5 bases, with 15 bases between them. The CDR3 sequence is CATSRRATPVETQYF. In DNA, the CDR3 is TGTGCCACCAGCAGAAGGGCCACCCCGGTCGAGACCCAGTACTTC. The full variable domain, with the rest looked up from reference TRBV15 and TRBJ2-5, is DAMVIQNPRYQVTQFGKPVTLSCSQTLNHNVMYWYQQKSSQAPKLLFHYYDKDFNNEADTPDNFQSRRPNTSFCFLDIRSPGLGDTAMYLCATSRRATPVETQYFGPGTRLLVL.

The V gene is TRBV5-6, the J gene TRBJ1-5; D remains unclear. This CDR3 region has 17 residues. CDR1 is SGHDT, CDR2 YYEEEE, per germline. V lost 0 bases, J lost 0 bases, and 13 bases lay in between. In DNA form, the CDR3 reads TGTGCCAGCAGCTTGGGCCACAGCTACTATAGCAATCAGCCCCAGCATTTT. Protein product: CASSLGHSYYSNQPQHF.

V is TRBV10-3 and J is TRBJ1-1; D perhaps matches TRBD1 (5 bases). Germline loops: CDR1 ENHRY, CDR2 SYGVKD. The CDR3 runs 14 residues. V gave up 3 bases and J gave up 5 bases, with 13 bases separating them. This chain's CDR3 is CAISEVAWGTEAFF. In nucleotides, the CDR3 is TGTGCCATCAGTGAAGTGGCGTGGGGGACTGAAGCTTTCTTT.

The rearrangement links TRBV7-9 to TRBJ2-3, with 12 bases aligning to TRBD2. The V and J ends lost 5 bases and 5 bases, in that order; junction bases with no gene match: 14. This CDR3 spans 18 amino acids. CDR1 and CDR2 (germline): SEHNR, FQNEAQ (reference sequence). Here the CDR3 reads CASSRPEFLAGGGDTQYF. The CDR3 bases are TGTGCCAGCAGCCGACCCGAGTTCCTAGCGGGAGGGGGAGATACGCAGTATTTT. The full variable domain, in which reference TRBV7-9 and TRBJ2-3 provide the parts outside the CDR3, is DTGVSQNPRHKITKRGQNVTFRCDPISEHNRLYWYRQTLGQGPEFLTYFQNEAQLEKSRLLSDRFSAERPKGSFSTLEIQRTEQGDSAMYLCASSRPEFLAGGGDTQYFGPGTRLTVL.

DNA of the CDR3: TGTGCCAGCACATCCGTCGGCAGGGTTAGCACAGATACGCAGTATTTT. This translates into CASTSVGRVSTDTQYF. The chain carries TRBV2 and TRBJ2-3; TRBD1 might be the D (5 bases). V dropped 7 bases and J dropped 0 bases, with 17 bases sitting between them. The germline V gene encodes CDR1 SNHLY and CDR2 FYNNEI. The CDR3 totals 16 residues.

The chain joins TRBV7-9 to TRBJ1-2; D unclear. The CDR3 extends over 15 amino acids. Germline V gene data show CDR1 as SEHNR and CDR2 as FQNEAQ (reference sequence). V lost 6 bases to trimming and J lost 1 base, with 15 bases between them. The CDR3 DNA reads TGTGCCAGCAGTTTCAGTAAGAAGGGTAACTATGGCTACACCTTC. This encodes CASSFSKKGNYGYTF.

This chain joins TRBV11-3 and TRBJ2-7; D is undetermined. The CDR3 spans 15 residues. Looked up from germline, CDR1 is SGHNT and CDR2 is YENEEA. Trimming cost V 5 bases and J 2 bases, with 16 bases left between them. The CDR3 loop reads CASSQQSWGTYEQYF. The CDR3 bases are TGTGCCAGCAGCCAGCAGAGTTGGGGAACCTACGAGCAGTACTTC.